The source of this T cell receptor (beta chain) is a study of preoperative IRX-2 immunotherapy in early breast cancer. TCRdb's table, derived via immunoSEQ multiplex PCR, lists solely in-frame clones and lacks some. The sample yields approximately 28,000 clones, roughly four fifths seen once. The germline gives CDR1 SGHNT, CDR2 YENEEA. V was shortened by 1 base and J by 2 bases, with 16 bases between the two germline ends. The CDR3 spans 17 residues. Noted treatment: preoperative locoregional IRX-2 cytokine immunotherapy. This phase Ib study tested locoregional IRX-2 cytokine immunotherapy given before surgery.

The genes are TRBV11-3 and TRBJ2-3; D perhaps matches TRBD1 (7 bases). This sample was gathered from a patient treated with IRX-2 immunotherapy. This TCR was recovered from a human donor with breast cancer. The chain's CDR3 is CASSLGAGGILTDTQYF. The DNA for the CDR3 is TGTGCCAGCAGCTTAGGGGCAGGGGGGATTCTCACAGATACGCAGTATTTT.